In its sample, the clone carrying this TCR beta chain was seen a few times. Antigen specificity is unknown. TCRdb keeps only in-frame clones here, not all; method: immunoSEQ multiplex PCR. This table has tens of thousands of clones, approximately 91% appearing once. This specimen comes from a study of PD-1 blockade in classical Hodgkin lymphoma. Findings and caveats of the study: Newly diagnosed patients reportedly trailed healthy donors in baseline TCR diversity. Why repertoires differed is undefined; disease activity or prior therapy possibly contributed.

Time point of the sample: newly diagnosed, previously untreated cHL patient sample. Comparison used PBMCs from newly diagnosed, untreated classical Hodgkin lymphoma. The specimen sequenced was peripheral blood mononuclear cells (PBMCs). The sequence was obtained from a human donor with classical Hodgkin lymphoma.

The CDR3 nucleotides read TGTGCCAGCAGTCCCTGGGGGGGTCAGCCCCAGCATTTT. It is translated as CASSPWGGQPQHF. The chain carries TRBV27 and TRBJ1-5, with a tentative D call TRBD1 (5 bases). The CDR3 is 13 amino acids. V dropped 5 bases and J dropped 6 bases, with 11 bases sitting between them. The V gene's germline CDR1 is MNHEY and CDR2 SMNVEV (reference sequence).